Below, 18 T cell receptor beta chains from the same sample are listed, as sequenced in a study of T cells in Graves' hyperthyroidism and ophthalmopathy. Using RNA transcripts as the source, TCR beta CDR3 regions were amplified. Initially, a first-round RT-PCR of the TCR CDR3 employed the HTBI primer set. TCRdb reanalysed the multiplex PCR reads using MiXCR and keeps one entry per CDR3 protein. The sample records 490,000 or so distinct CDR3 sequences, roughly 22% being singletons. The sequenced material came from blood. All receptors derive from a woman aged 70-85 years with Graves' ophthalmopathy.

Only a few counts were recorded for this clonotype. The V and J genes are TRBV6-5 and TRBJ2-7, with 9 bases that match TRBD2. The CDR3 runs 16 residues. V was clipped by 2 bases and J by 2 bases; unmatched bases: 7. In germline, CDR1 is MNHEY, CDR2 SVGAGI. The CDR3 sequence: CASSYAYSGRPYEQYF. DNA of the CDR3: TGTGCCAGCAGTTACGCCTACAGCGGGAGGCCCTACGAGCAGTACTTC.

The chain links TRBV11-1 to TRBJ2-1; the match to TRBD2 covers 8 bases. The CDR3 is 15 residues long. From germline, CDR1 is SGHAT and CDR2 FQDESV (reference sequence). V lost 7 bases to trimming and J lost 7 bases; unmatched junction nucleotides: 12. The CDR3 spells CASKNHGRAPNEQFF. CDR3 in DNA: TGTGCCAGCAAAAACCACGGGAGGGCCCCGAATGAGCAGTTCTTC.

This clonotype has a count of ten or more. CDR3 loop: CASSFSQSTDTQYF. The CDR3 DNA reads as TGTGCCAGCAGCTTTTCCCAAAGCACAGATACGCAGTATTTT. The V gene is TRBV7-2, the J gene TRBJ2-3; D ambiguous. V dropped 3 bases and J dropped 0 bases, with 7 bases sitting between them. CDR3 length equals 14 residues. Germline V gene data show CDR1 as SGHTA and CDR2 as FQGNSA.

The chain couples TRBV24-1 to TRBJ1-5, with D unclear. Germline values: CDR1 KGHDR, CDR2 SFDVKD. V shed 4 bases and J shed 6 bases, with 6 bases lying between them. The CDR3 runs 12 residues. For the CDR3, the DNA is TGTGCCACCAGTGAGGTCGGTCAGCCCCAGCATTTT. This translates into CATSEVGQPQHF.

This clonotype was observed a handful of times. This chain connects TRBV5-1 to TRBJ2-1; 7 bases match TRBD1. The CDR3 covers 15 residues. V was clipped by 3 bases and J by 4 bases; unmatched bases: 7. Germline lookup yields CDR1 SGHRS and CDR2 YFSETQ. In DNA, the CDR3 is TGCGCCAGCAGCTCACAGGGGAGAGGGTACAATGAGCAGTTCTTC. Amino acids: CASSSQGRGYNEQFF.

The chain is built from TRBV6-2 or TRBV6-3 and TRBJ2-1, with 9 bases fitting TRBD2. CDR1 MNHEY and CDR2 SVGEGT come from the germline V gene. The CDR3 length is 16 residues. The trim removed 6 bases at V and 8 bases at J, leaving 14 bases unmatched. The CDR3 nucleotides are TGTGCCAGCAGCCCGGCGGGGCGGGAGGGCCGTGATGAGCAGTTCTTC. Its protein product is CASSPAGREGRDEQFF.

This clonotype was found a few times. The V call is TRBV6-2 or TRBV6-3, the J call TRBJ2-2; either TRBD1 or TRBD2 may fit D (5 bases each). The CDR3 runs 14 residues. CDR1 and CDR2 (germline): MNHEY, SVGEGT. V shed 8 bases and J shed 8 bases, with 18 bases lying between them. CDR3: CASGGRGVGGELFF. Written as DNA, the CDR3 is TGTGCCAGCGGAGGCCGAGGGGTAGGAGGGGAGCTGTTTTTT.

This clonotype was observed many times. The chain combines TRBV2 with TRBJ1-1; 9 positions match TRBD1. The length of the CDR3 is 16 residues. V lost 7 bases, J lost 3 bases, and 12 bases stayed unmatched. Germline values: CDR1 SNHLY, CDR2 FYNNEI. The CDR3 reads CASTGDREFLDTEAFF. CDR3 in DNA: TGTGCCAGCACCGGGGACAGGGAGTTTCTGGACACTGAAGCTTTCTTT.

This clonotype came up a few times. This chain joins TRBV28 and TRBJ1-5, with D tentatively TRBD1 (5 bases). Germline assignment: CDR1 MDHEN and CDR2 SYDVKM. V gave up 7 bases and J gave up 5 bases, with 12 bases separating them. The CDR3 loop spans 13 amino acids. The CDR3 sequence: CASKSGRDQPQHF. The CDR3 bases are TGTGCCAGCAAATCGGGGCGAGATCAGCCCCAGCATTTT. The whole variable domain, filled in from reference TRBV28 and TRBJ1-5, reads DVKVTQSSRYLVKRTGEKVFLECVQDMDHENMFWYRQDPGLGLRLIYFSYDVKMKEKGDIPEGYSVSREKKERFSLILESASTNQTSMYLCASKSGRDQPQHFGDGTRLSIL.

CDR3 DNA: TGTGCCAGCAGCAGACAGGGGGCGATGACAGATACGCAGTATTTT. Translated: CASSRQGAMTDTQYF. The V and J genes are TRBV7-3 and TRBJ2-3, with 10 bases matching TRBD1. Per germline, CDR1 SGHTA and CDR2 FQGTGA. The ends lost 5 bases at V and 3 bases at J; junction bases unmatched: 5. The CDR3 is made up of 15 amino acids.

The gene calls are TRBV5-6 and TRBJ2-1; D is ambiguous. The CDR3 length is 13 residues. Trimming took off 7 bases at V and 3 bases at J, with 11 bases between the two ends. In germline, CDR1 is SGHDT, CDR2 YYEEEE. The CDR3 DNA follows: TGTGCCAGCCAACCCCAGAACTACAATGAGCAGTTCTTC. Its translation is CASQPQNYNEQFF.

J is TRBJ2-2 and V is TRBV5-1, with D possibly matching TRBD2 (5 bases). Trimming took 2 bases from V and 6 from J, leaving 14 bases between them. The length of the CDR3 is 15 residues. From germline, CDR1 is SGHRS and CDR2 YFSETQ. The DNA of the CDR3 is TGCGCCAGCAGCTTAGGCAGGACTCTAGCCGGGGAGCTGTTTTTT. Translating gives CASSLGRTLAGELFF.

This clonotype occurred a few times. The CDR3 DNA reads as TGCAGTGTATCTGTCGGTCCCTACGAGCAGTACTTC. Encoded protein: CSVSVGPYEQYF. The chain uses TRBV20-1 and TRBJ2-7; D is ambiguous. The CDR3 is made up of 12 amino acids. Trimming cost V 7 bases and J 2 bases, with 12 bases left between them. Germline CDR1 DFQATT, CDR2 SNEGSKA (reference sequence).

Turning to this clonotype: This may be a read error, as it is one base from a much larger clone. This CDR3 fails to terminate in the conserved phenylalanine or tryptophan, so it likely reflects a read error. V usage is TRBV3-1 and J usage is TRBJ1-1, with a tentative D call TRBD1 (6 bases). Germline V gene data show CDR1 as LGHDT and CDR2 as YNNKEL (reference sequence). This CDR3 has 15 residues. V lost 1 base to trimming and J lost 5 bases, with 14 bases between them. CDR3 region: CASSQATGARTEAFL. CDR3 DNA sequence: TGTGCCAGCAGCCAAGCAACGGGGGCAAGGACTGAAGCTTTCCTT.

This chain joins TRBV19 and TRBJ1-6; D is uncertain. This CDR3 has 13 residues. CDR1 and CDR2 from the germline V gene are LNHDA and SQIVND (reference sequence). The V gene lost 7 bases and the J gene lost 10 bases, with 14 bases spanning the gap. The CDR3, as DNA: TGTGCCAGTACAGACACGTGGAGCTCACCCCTCCACTTT. It codes for CASTDTWSSPLHF.

The table lists this clonotype with a few counts. The J gene is TRBJ2-3, the V gene TRBV15; D uncertain. CDR1 is LNHNV, CDR2 YYDKDF, per germline (reference sequence). Trimming took off 6 bases at V and 6 bases at J, with 10 bases between the two ends. The CDR3 has 12 residues. The CDR3 DNA reads TGTGCCACCAGTCTTAAGTCGGATACGCAGTATTTT. This encodes CATSLKSDTQYF.

This clonotype was observed a handful of times. The CDR3 loop is CASTFMGGRNTGELFF. The CDR3 coding sequence is TGTGCCAGCACCTTTATGGGGGGTCGAAACACCGGGGAGCTGTTTTTT. V gene TRBV28 combines with J gene TRBJ2-2; perhaps TRBD2 as D (6 bases). Germline values: CDR1 MDHEN, CDR2 SYDVKM. The CDR3 sequence is 16 residues long. The V end was cut by 7 bases, the J end by 2 bases, with 17 bases between.

About this clonotype: Since a much larger clone is just one base distant, this may be a read error. The rearrangement joins TRBV12-3 or TRBV12-4 to TRBJ2-7, with D possibly being TRBD2 (5 bases). The J call could be wrong; TRBJ2-1 is a better fit for the DNA end. CDR3 length: 12 amino acids. This CDR3 is CASSSGLYEQFF. The CDR3 DNA follows: TGTGCCAGCAGTTCCGGACTCTACGAGCAGTTCTTC.